The 29 T cell receptor beta chains presented below share a single source sample, sequenced in a study of PD-L1 blockade in urothelial cancer. Only in-frame clones appear in the TCRdb table, and some are missing; sequencing was by immunoSEQ multiplex PCR. The sample consists of some 71,000 clones, about 82% of them appearing once. Time point in this sample: pretreatment peripheral blood. The sample was PBMCs, taken around atezolizumab (anti-PD-L1) treatment. The receptor source for this set is a man aged 35-49 years with urothelial cancer.

For this clone: Additional DNA sequences in this sample encode the identical CDR3. The chain combines TRBV30 with TRBJ1-2; 7 positions agree with TRBD1. Germline trimming cut 1 base from V and 7 bases from J; bases unmatched to any gene: 12. CDR1 and CDR2 from the germline V gene are GTSNPN and SVGIG (reference sequence). The CDR3 consists of 15 residues. Written as DNA, the CDR3 is TGTGCCTGGAGTGAGGTTGGCAGGGGGGCGAGTGGCTACACCTTC. Translation gives CAWSEVGRGASGYTF.

The rearrangement links TRBV4-1 to TRBJ1-2, with D tentatively TRBD1 (5 bases). Germline V lookup: CDR1 MGHRA, CDR2 YSYEKL. The CDR3 consists of 14 residues. V was shortened by 0 bases and J by 7 bases, with 12 bases between the two germline ends. The CDR3 spells CASSQDGGAGGYTF. The CDR3 bases are TGCGCCAGCAGCCAAGACGGAGGGGCTGGTGGCTACACCTTC.

CDR3 nucleotide sequence: TGCGCCAGCAGCTTGGCCGAGACACTGCAGTATTTT. Translating it yields CASSLAETLQYF. This rearrangement joins TRBV5-1 to TRBJ2-3; D gene uncertain. The CDR3 sequence is 12 residues long. V lost 0 bases and J 11 bases, leaving 10 bases between the germline ends. Germline V CDR1 and CDR2: SGHRS, YFSETQ.

This clone has more than one count but fewer than ten. The genes are TRBV27 and TRBJ1-3; 8 bases align to TRBD1. The germline gives CDR1 MNHEY, CDR2 SMNVEV (reference sequence). Trimming took 5 bases from V and 2 from J; bases not matched to a gene: 11. CDR3 length equals 17 residues. CDR3: CASSRIGQGRAGNTIYF. The DNA of the CDR3 is TGTGCCAGCAGTCGGATAGGACAGGGCAGGGCTGGAAACACCATATATTTT.

V and J are TRBV27 and TRBJ1-5; TRBD1 matches at 7 bases. The germline CDR1 and CDR2 sequences are MNHEY and SMNVEV (reference sequence). V shed 5 bases, J shed 7 bases, and the junction held 14 bases outside the gene matches. This CDR3 region has 16 residues. CDR3 DNA sequence: TGTGCCAGCAGTGTAAGCCGACAGGGAACGGGACAGCCCCAGCATTTT. Its translation: CASSVSRQGTGQPQHF.

The rearrangement joins TRBV5-1 to TRBJ2-7; D remains ambiguous. This CDR3 is built from 14 residues. Germline CDR1 is SGHRS and CDR2 is YFSETQ. Deletions cut 2 bases from V and 0 bases from J, with 9 bases between. CDR3 loop: CASSFDTHSYEQYF. The CDR3 DNA is TGCGCCAGCAGCTTTGACACCCACTCCTACGAGCAGTACTTC.

CDR3 sequence: CASSQESSVNANTGELFF. DNA of the CDR3: TGCGCCAGCAGCCAAGAATCCAGCGTAAACGCGAACACCGGGGAGCTGTTTTTT. This chain connects TRBV4-1 to TRBJ2-2; D unclear. The CDR3 has 18 amino acids. The germline CDR1 and CDR2 sequences are MGHRA and YSYEKL. Trimming stripped 0 bases from V and 0 bases from J, with 14 bases between.

CDR3 protein: CASSGAGGYNEQFF. In nucleotides, the CDR3 is TGCGCCAGCAGTGGGGCAGGGGGTTACAATGAGCAGTTCTTC. The chain recombines TRBV10-2 with TRBJ2-1, with TRBD1 identical over 7 bases. Germline CDR1 and CDR2: WSHSY and SAAADI. This CDR3 has 14 amino acids. Unmatched junction bases numbered 4, after V lost 4 bases and J lost 4 bases.

The V and J genes are TRBV19 and TRBJ2-1, with a possible D match to TRBD2 (6 bases). The CDR3 is 17 amino acids. Germline CDR1 and CDR2: LNHDA and SQIVND (reference sequence). The CDR3 bases are TGTCGACCTCTAGAAGGGCGGGACTCGAGCTCCTACAATGAGCAGTTCTTC. As protein: CRPLEGRDSSSYNEQFF.

V is TRBV5-1 and J is TRBJ2-3; 9 bases fit TRBD2. CDR1 is SGHRS, CDR2 YFSETQ, per germline. The CDR3 is 16 amino acids. J gave up 4 bases and V 2 bases, and 8 bases lay outside the gene matches. The CDR3 region is CASSLGLSGRPDTQYF. As DNA, the CDR3 is TGCGCCAGCAGCTTAGGACTCAGCGGGAGGCCAGATACGCAGTATTTT.

The chain joins TRBV4-1 to TRBJ1-5, with D uncertain. Trimming shortened V by 1 base and J by 4 bases, and 23 bases separated the two germline ends. The germline V gene has CDR1 MGHRA and CDR2 YSYEKL. The CDR3 runs 19 residues. In DNA form, the CDR3 reads TGCGCCAGCAGCCAAGTCAATCCCATAGGACTCCAAACAAATCAGCCCCAGCATTTT. Translating gives CASSQVNPIGLQTNQPQHF.

This chain connects TRBV30 to TRBJ2-1, with 13 bases fitting TRBD2. The CDR3 is made up of 12 amino acids. Trimming at V came to 7 bases and at J to 13 bases, leaving 7 bases not matched to a gene. Germline V lookup: CDR1 GTSNPN, CDR2 SVGIG (reference sequence). The CDR3 DNA reads as TGTGCCTTCACGGGACTAGCGGGATCACAGTTCTTC. Protein: CAFTGLAGSQFF.

V gene TRBV28 combines with J gene TRBJ1-2, with D maybe TRBD1 (5 bases). V dropped 5 bases and J dropped 4 bases, with 8 bases sitting between them. The CDR3 is 12 residues long. Germline V lookup: CDR1 MDHEN, CDR2 SYDVKM. CDR3 protein: CASSQGGYGYTF. In DNA, the CDR3 is TGTGCCAGCAGTCAGGGAGGCTATGGCTACACCTTC.

The chain recombines TRBV6-5 with TRBJ1-1, with D perhaps TRBD1 (5 bases). This CDR3 comprises 15 residues. The V and J ends lost 6 bases and 4 bases respectively, with 18 bases between them. The germline V gene has CDR1 MNHEY and CDR2 SVGAGI. CDR3 in amino acids: CASSDSRGAGTEAFF. The CDR3 nucleotides read TGTGCCAGCAGCGATTCCCGCGGGGCGGGCACTGAAGCTTTCTTT.

The chain recombines TRBV7-8 with TRBJ2-5, with TRBD2 matching over 10 bases. This CDR3 spans 16 amino acids. Trimming took 5 bases from V and 3 from J; bases not matched to a gene: 9. CDR1 is SGHVS, CDR2 FQNEAQ, per germline. The CDR3 spells CASSRLLAGVEETQYF. The CDR3 DNA is TGTGCCAGCAGCAGACTGCTAGCGGGAGTCGAAGAGACCCAGTACTTC.

The chain joins TRBV20-1 to TRBJ1-1, with TRBD1 identical over 7 bases. Trimming cost V 5 bases and J 7 bases; bases outside gene matches: 4. Germline V CDR1 and CDR2: DFQATT, SNEGSKA (reference sequence). This CDR3 region has 11 residues. In nucleotides, the CDR3 is TGCAGTGCTGATGGGACAGATGAAGCTTTCTTT. This codes for CSADGTDEAFF.

This clone was detected a few times. This chain uses TRBV27 with TRBJ2-7, with a possible D match to TRBD1 (6 bases). Trimming removed 5 bases at V and 5 bases at J, with 13 bases between. Germline V gives CDR1 MNHEY, CDR2 SMNVEV (reference sequence). The CDR3 loop spans 13 amino acids. The CDR3 is CASSTGQSDEQYF. The CDR3 DNA reads TGTGCCAGCAGTACTGGACAGTCCGACGAGCAGTACTTC.

V usage is TRBV5-1 and J usage is TRBJ2-7, with 9 bases aligning to TRBD1. Trimming removed 2 bases from V and 3 bases from J; junction bases left unmatched: 9. The CDR3 has 16 residues. Germline V gene lookup returns CDR1 SGHRS and CDR2 YFSETQ. Written as DNA, the CDR3 is TGCGCCAGCAGCTTTAGCTCGGGACAGGGTTACTACGAGCAGTACTTC. Amino acid sequence: CASSFSSGQGYYEQYF.

The chain joins TRBV6-5 to TRBJ1-5; 7 nucleotides align to TRBD1. CDR1 is MNHEY and CDR2 is SVGAGI in the germline V gene. The J segment lost 4 bases and the V segment lost 5 bases, leaving 5 bases of the junction unmatched. The CDR3 has 14 residues. CDR3: CASSPGQPNQPQHF. CDR3 nucleotide sequence: TGTGCCAGCAGTCCGGGACAGCCTAATCAGCCCCAGCATTTT.

The genes are TRBV7-9 and TRBJ2-1, with a possible D match to TRBD1 (6 bases). The CDR3 extends over 17 amino acids. CDR1 SEHNR and CDR2 FQNEAQ come from the germline V gene (reference sequence). V lost 0 bases, J lost 6 bases, and 18 bases lay in between. CDR3 coding DNA: TGTGCCAGCAGCTTAGCGTTATCCGTCGTCAGGGGCAATGAGCAGTTCTTC. Amino acids: CASSLALSVVRGNEQFF.

The chain links TRBV7-2 to TRBJ2-1; D is possibly TRBD1 (7 bases). Germline CDR1 SGHTA, CDR2 FQGNSA. V dropped 4 bases and J dropped 6 bases, with 10 bases sitting between them. The CDR3 contains 13 residues. CDR3 DNA: TGTGCCAGCAGCTGGCAGGGGGGCAATGAGCAGTTCTTC. Encoded protein: CASSWQGGNEQFF. The full variable domain, in which reference TRBV7-2 and TRBJ2-1 provide the parts outside the CDR3, is GAGVSQSPSNKVTEKGKDVELRCDPISGHTALYWYRQSLGQGLEFLIYFQGNSAPDKSGLPSDRFSAERTGGSVSTLTIQRTQQEDSAVYLCASSWQGGNEQFFGPGTRLTVL.

CDR3 sequence reads: CASSQTGVGDTQYF. CDR3 DNA sequence: TGCGCCAGCAGCCAGACAGGGGTTGGAGATACGCAGTATTTT. The rearrangement links TRBV5-1 to TRBJ2-3, with 8 bases identical to TRBD1. J gave up 5 bases and V 4 bases, and 6 bases lay outside the gene matches. The length of the CDR3 is 14 residues. Germline CDR1 is SGHRS and CDR2 is YFSETQ.

This chain links TRBV7-2 with TRBJ1-2, with D perhaps TRBD1 (5 bases). V lost 1 base and J 8 bases, leaving 11 bases between the germline ends. In germline, CDR1 is SGHTA, CDR2 FQGNSA. The CDR3 consists of 13 residues. CDR3 protein: CASSLVGGEGYTF. Here the CDR3 DNA reads TGTGCCAGCAGCTTAGTCGGGGGGGAGGGCTACACCTTC.

Here the CDR3 DNA reads TGTGCCAGCTCACCACCGCGTGGGACTAGCGGGATTAAGTTGGAGACCCAGTACTTC. Translation gives CASSPPRGTSGIKLETQYF. The V and J genes are TRBV18 and TRBJ2-5, with TRBD2 matching 13 bases. CDR3 size: 19 residues. V dropped 0 bases and J dropped 5; count of bases not matched to a gene: 12. CDR1 and CDR2 (germline): KGHSH, LQKENI. Together with reference TRBV18 and TRBJ2-5, the CDR3 gives the full variable domain: NAGVMQNPRHLVRRRGQEARLRCSPMKGHSHVYWYRQLPEEGLKFMVYLQKENIIDESGMPKERFSAEFPKEGPSILRIQQVVRGDSAAYFCASSPPRGTSGIKLETQYFGPGTRLLVL.

In this sample, this clone turned up a few times. V is TRBV14 and J is TRBJ1-1; a possible D gene is TRBD1 (6 bases). The CDR3 loop spans 16 amino acids. Trimming cost V 6 bases and J 1 base, with 18 bases left between them. CDR1 and CDR2 from the germline V gene are SGHDN and FVKESK. CDR3 DNA: TGTGCCAGCAGTCCAGAATTGGGGGGGCCGAACACTGAAGCTTTCTTT. It specifies CASSPELGGPNTEAFF.

The V call is TRBV28, the J call TRBJ2-3, with D possibly matching TRBD2 (6 bases). The germline CDR1 and CDR2 sequences are MDHEN and SYDVKM. The CDR3 covers 13 residues. V was trimmed by 11 bases and J by 6 bases, leaving 18 bases between them. The CDR3 protein is CAVPDRRADTQYF. CDR3 sequence (DNA): TGTGCCGTACCGGACCGGAGGGCGGATACGCAGTATTTT.

V is TRBV7-6 and J is TRBJ2-5, with TRBD2 matching 14 bases. Trimming at V came to 4 bases and at J to 4 bases, leaving 8 bases not matched to a gene. Germline CDR1 reads SGHVS; CDR2 reads FNYEAQ. The CDR3 contains 17 residues. For the CDR3, the DNA is TGTGCCAGCAGCTCCTCCCGCGGGACTAGCGGGAGAGAGACCCAGTACTTC. Protein: CASSSSRGTSGRETQYF.

The CDR3 loop reads CASSQGTGSYYEQYF. CDR3 DNA: TGTGCCAGCAGCCAGGGGACAGGGTCATACTACGAGCAGTACTTC. The rearrangement links TRBV7-2 to TRBJ2-7; 9 bases line up with TRBD1. Germline CDR1 and CDR2: SGHTA and FQGNSA. The CDR3 length is 15 residues. V trimming: 5 bases; J trimming: 3 bases; junction bases outside the gene matches: 8.

This chain connects TRBV19 to TRBJ2-7; the match to TRBD1 covers 8 bases. Trimming cost V 6 bases and J 9 bases; bases outside gene matches: 7. Per germline, CDR1 LNHDA and CDR2 SQIVND (reference sequence). The CDR3 is 12 residues long. The CDR3 protein is CASSIPGGRQYF. Written as DNA, the CDR3 is TGTGCCAGTAGCATCCCAGGGGGCAGGCAGTACTTC.